This TCR beta chain was recorded in a study of blood T cell repertoires in COVID-19. Study-level background: PBMCs, B-cell-depleted T cells, or T cells provided the cDNA or gDNA that made up the material.

Participant-given clinical history determined each cohort assignment. This CDR3 region has 14 residues. The germline gives CDR1 LGHNA, CDR2 YSLEER. Per the study methods: Reference gene primer amplification in the assay estimated nucleated cell counts. Generated by immunoSEQ multiplex PCR, the TCRdb table keeps only in-frame clones and is missing some. That table is the source of V, J and clone size, and D and trimming were worked out from the DNA. Of 350,000 or so clones listed, 80% to 90% are singletons. Points on this clone: A read error may account for a junction end that differs from germline.

The chain has TRBV4-3 and TRBJ1-4; 7 positions agree with TRBD1. Material: PBMCs or T cells enriched from blood (not recorded which). This receptor was taken from a woman between 35 and 50 years old with acute COVID-19. The CDR3 spells CASSSEGAKEKLFF. CDR3 DNA sequence: TGCGCCAGCAGCTCCGAGGGGGCTAAAGAAAAACTGTTTTTT.